The 4 T cell receptor beta chains below were found in one sample sequenced in a study of glioma-infiltrating T cells after dendritic cell vaccination. Here immunoSEQ multiplex PCR was the method, and the copy in TCRdb shows in-frame clones only, minus some. This table has over 70,000 clones, roughly 87% appearing once. The sample here was blood, taken before dendritic cell vaccination. The receptors were sampled from a human donor with glioblastoma.

The chain employs TRBV7-9 and TRBJ2-2; D not certain. Trimming removed 5 bases at V and 0 bases at J, with 13 bases between. The CDR3 is 16 residues long. Germline V gene lookup returns CDR1 SEHNR and CDR2 FQNEAQ (reference sequence). In DNA form, the CDR3 reads TGTGCCAGCAGCGCCCTGGGCAGCTCGAACACCGGGGAGCTGTTTTTT. Protein: CASSALGSSNTGELFF.

The rearrangement links TRBV30 to TRBJ1-2, with a possible D match to TRBD1 (6 bases). CDR1 and CDR2 (germline): GTSNPN, SVGIG (reference sequence). The CDR3 extends over 13 amino acids. The ends were cut back, 0 bases at V and 3 bases at J, with 8 bases in the middle. CDR3 in DNA: TGTGCCTGGAGTGTACGGACAGACTATGGCTACACCTTC. This translates into CAWSVRTDYGYTF.

The rearrangement links TRBV5-4 to TRBJ1-4, with D tentatively TRBD1 (6 bases). Germline V gene data show CDR1 as SGHNT and CDR2 as YYREEE (reference sequence). The CDR3 runs to 14 residues. V lost 4 bases, J lost 4 bases, and 11 bases lay in between. The CDR3 DNA reads as TGTGCCAGCAGCCTAGGACAGAGTAATGAAAAACTGTTTTTT. Protein sequence: CASSLGQSNEKLFF.

The chain employs TRBV5-4 and TRBJ2-4; 7 bases align to TRBD1. Germline V gene data show CDR1 as SGHNT and CDR2 as YYREEE (reference sequence). The ends lost 3 bases at V and 4 bases at J; junction bases unmatched: 4. The CDR3 is made up of 14 amino acids. The CDR3 DNA reads TGTGCCAGCAGCTCCGGGACAGCAAAAAACATTCAGTACTTC. Translation: CASSSGTAKNIQYF.